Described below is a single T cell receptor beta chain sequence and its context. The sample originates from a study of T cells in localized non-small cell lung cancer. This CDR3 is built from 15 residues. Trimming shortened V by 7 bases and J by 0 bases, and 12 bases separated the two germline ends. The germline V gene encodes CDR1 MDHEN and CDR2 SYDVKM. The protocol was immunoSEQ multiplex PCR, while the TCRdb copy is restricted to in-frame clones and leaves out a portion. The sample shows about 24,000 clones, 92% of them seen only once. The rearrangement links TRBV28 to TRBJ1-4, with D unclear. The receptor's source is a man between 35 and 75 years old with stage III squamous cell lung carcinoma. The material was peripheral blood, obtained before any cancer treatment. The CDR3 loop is CASTPGLATNEKLFF. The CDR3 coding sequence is TGTGCCAGCACGCCCGGCCTCGCAACTAATGAAAAACTGTTTTTT.